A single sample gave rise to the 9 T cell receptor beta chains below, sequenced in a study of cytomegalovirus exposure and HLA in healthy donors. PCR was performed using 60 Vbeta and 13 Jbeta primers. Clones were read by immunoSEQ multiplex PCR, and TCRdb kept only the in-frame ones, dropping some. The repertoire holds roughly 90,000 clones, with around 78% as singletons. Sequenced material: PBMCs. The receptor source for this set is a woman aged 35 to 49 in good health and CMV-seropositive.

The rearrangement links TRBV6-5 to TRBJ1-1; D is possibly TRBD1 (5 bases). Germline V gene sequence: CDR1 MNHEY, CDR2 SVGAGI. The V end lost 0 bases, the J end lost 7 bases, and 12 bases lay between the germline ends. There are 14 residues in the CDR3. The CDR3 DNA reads TGTGCCAGCAGTTACTCCGCAGGGTGGGATGAAGCTTTCTTT. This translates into CASSYSAGWDEAFF.

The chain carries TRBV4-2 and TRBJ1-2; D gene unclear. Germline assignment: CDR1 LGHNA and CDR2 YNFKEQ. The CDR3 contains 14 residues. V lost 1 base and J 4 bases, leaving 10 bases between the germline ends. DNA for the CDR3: TGTGCCAGCAGCCAAGGTTTACAGATCTATGGCTACACCTTC. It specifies CASSQGLQIYGYTF.

CDR3 sequence reads: CASSPLGSQNTEAFF. The CDR3 nucleotides are TGTGCCAGCAGCCCCCTCGGGTCCCAGAACACTGAAGCTTTCTTT. V is TRBV7-6 and J is TRBJ1-1; D is unresolved. CDR3 length: 15 residues. In germline, CDR1 is SGHVS, CDR2 FNYEAQ. The V gene lost 5 bases and the J gene lost 1 base, with 14 bases spanning the gap.

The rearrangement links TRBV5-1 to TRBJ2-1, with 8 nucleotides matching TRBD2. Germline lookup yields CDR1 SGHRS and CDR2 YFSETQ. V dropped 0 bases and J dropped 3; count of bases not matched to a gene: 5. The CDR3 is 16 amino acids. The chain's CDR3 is CASSLGVSGIYNEQFF. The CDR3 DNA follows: TGCGCCAGCAGCTTGGGGGTTAGCGGGATCTACAATGAGCAGTTCTTC.

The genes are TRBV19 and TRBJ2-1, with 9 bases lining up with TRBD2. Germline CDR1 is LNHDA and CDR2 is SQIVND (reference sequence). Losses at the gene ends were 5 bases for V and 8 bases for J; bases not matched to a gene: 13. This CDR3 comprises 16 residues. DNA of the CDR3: TGTGCCAGTAGTCCCAGCGGGGGGCGCGCGGTCGATGAGCAGTTCTTC. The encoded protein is CASSPSGGRAVDEQFF.

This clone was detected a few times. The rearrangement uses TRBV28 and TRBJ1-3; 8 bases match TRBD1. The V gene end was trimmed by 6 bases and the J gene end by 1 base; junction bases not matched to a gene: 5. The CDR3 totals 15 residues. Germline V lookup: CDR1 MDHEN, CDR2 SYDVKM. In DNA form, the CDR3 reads TGTGCCAGCAGAAAGACAGGGGCTTCTGGAAACACCATATATTTT. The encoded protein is CASRKTGASGNTIYF.

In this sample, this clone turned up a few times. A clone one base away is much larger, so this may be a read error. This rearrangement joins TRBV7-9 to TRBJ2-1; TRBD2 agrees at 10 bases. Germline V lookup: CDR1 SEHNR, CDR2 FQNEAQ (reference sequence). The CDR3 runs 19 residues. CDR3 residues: CSSSLPLGPSGSVYNEQFF. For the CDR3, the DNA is TGTTCCAGCAGCTTACCCCTCGGGCCTAGCGGGAGTGTTTACAATGAGCAGTTCTTC.

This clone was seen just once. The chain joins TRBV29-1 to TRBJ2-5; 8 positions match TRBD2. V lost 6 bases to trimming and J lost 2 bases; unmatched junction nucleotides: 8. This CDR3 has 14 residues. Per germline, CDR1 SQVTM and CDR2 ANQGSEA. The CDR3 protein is CSVTSGSGQETQYF. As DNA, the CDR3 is TGCAGCGTGACCAGCGGGAGCGGGCAAGAGACCCAGTACTTC.

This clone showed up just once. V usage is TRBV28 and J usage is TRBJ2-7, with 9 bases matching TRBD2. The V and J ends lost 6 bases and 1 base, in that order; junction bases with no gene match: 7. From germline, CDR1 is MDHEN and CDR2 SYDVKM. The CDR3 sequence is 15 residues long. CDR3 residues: CASSQTSGVSYEQYF. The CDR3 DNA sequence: TGTGCCAGCAGCCAGACTAGCGGAGTTTCCTACGAGCAGTACTTC.